This entry describes one TCR beta chain. Its antigen is not known. The data stem from a study of vaccination and CD4 T cells after COVID-19. The overall study: Researchers took samples from a few convalescent patients on day 14 and on days 161 to 241 after vaccination. SARS-CoV-2, HCoV-NL63, HCoV-OC43 and HCoV-229E supplied the overlapping spike peptides used to stimulate cells.

Study findings and constraints: A median 86.3% of convalescent patients' SARS-CoV-2-reactive clones emerged only after vaccination.

Per the germline V gene, CDR1 is SGHTA and CDR2 is FQGNSA. CDR3 length: 14 amino acids. V lost 4 bases and J lost 0, with 8 bases in between. As to time point: late sampling 161 to 241 days after vaccination in a few convalescent patients. Treatment described: approximately nine-day PBMC culture with coronavirus spike peptide pools or control peptides (ViraFEST assay). With the Oncomine TCR Beta short-read assay, DNA from cultured CD4+ T cells was sequenced. TCRdb passed the PCR reads through MiXCR, listing each CDR3 protein once. The table records more than 20,000 distinct CDR3 sequences, 32% of them present only once.

The starting material was CD4+ T cells from blood, cultured in vitro, obtained about 7 months after SARS-CoV-2 vaccination. The chain is built from TRBV7-2 and TRBJ2-3, with D perhaps TRBD2 (6 bases). The receptor comes from a human donor who had recovered from COVID-19. The CDR3, as DNA: TGTGCCAGCAGCTATGCGGGGAGCACAGATACGCAGTATTTT. Its translation: CASSYAGSTDTQYF.